Each of the 20 T cell receptor beta chains below was sequenced from the same sample in a study of blood T cells in healthy people across ages. The authors ran a second PCR of 7 to 11 cycles using a sample-barcoded 5' primer and a J-beta primer mix. TCRdb reanalysed the 5' RACE reads using MiXCR and keeps one entry per CDR3 protein. Among roughly 1.4 million distinct CDR3 sequences listed, roughly 60% were seen once. The sample consisted of blood. The origin of the receptors is a man between 18 and 29 years old in good health.

V and J are TRBV9 and TRBJ1-6; D may be TRBD1 (5 bases). This CDR3 is built from 14 residues. The germline V gene encodes CDR1 SGDLS and CDR2 YYNGEE. Trimming took 3 bases from V and 8 from J, leaving 12 bases between them. CDR3 nucleotides: TGTGCCAGCAGCGCCCCAGGGTTCGATTCACCCCTCCACTTT. It codes for CASSAPGFDSPLHF.

V and J are TRBV6-1 and TRBJ2-3; 9 positions agree with TRBD1. Losses at the gene ends were 4 bases for V and 3 bases for J; bases not matched to a gene: 8. The CDR3 has 16 amino acids. CDR1 MNHNS and CDR2 SASEGT come from the germline V gene. The CDR3 nucleotides read TGTGCCAGCAGTGTCTACCGGGACAGGGTAACAGATACGCAGTATTTT. Translated: CASSVYRDRVTDTQYF.

This sequence joins TRBV3-1 and TRBJ2-1; 11 positions agree with TRBD2. CDR1 and CDR2 (germline): LGHDT, YNNKEL (reference sequence). The CDR3 consists of 12 residues. Trimming took 1 base from V and 15 from J; bases not matched to a gene: 2. CDR3 loop: CASSQGTSGLFF. The DNA for the CDR3 is TGTGCCAGCAGCCAAGGGACTAGCGGGTTGTTCTTC.

The chain links TRBV29-1 to TRBJ2-1; D remains ambiguous. The germline V and J ends were trimmed by 5 bases and 9 bases, with 17 bases remaining between them. Germline V gene sequence: CDR1 SQVTM, CDR2 ANQGSEA. This CDR3 has 13 amino acids. CDR3 nucleotide sequence: TGCAGCGTTACGAGGCAAGGAGATACTGAGCAGTTCTTC. Its translation: CSVTRQGDTEQFF.

The V and J genes are TRBV6-2 or TRBV6-3 and TRBJ2-7; perhaps TRBD2 as D (6 bases). Judging by the DNA end, TRBJ2-5 fits better; the J call may be wrong. CDR3 length: 14 residues. Germline CDR1 and CDR2: MNHEY and SVGEGT. CDR3 DNA: TGTGCCAGCAGTTACAGTCCTAGCGAGGAGACCCAGTACTTC. This sequence encodes CASSYSPSEETQYF.

The chain employs TRBV20-1 and TRBJ2-3; TRBD2 aligns across 12 bases. Germline CDR1 is DFQATT and CDR2 is SNEGSKA (reference sequence). The trim removed 5 bases at V and 2 bases at J, leaving 8 bases unmatched. The CDR3 loop spans 16 amino acids. In nucleotides, the CDR3 is TGCAGTGCTTGCTTTGGACTAGCGGGGTCCACAGATACGCAGTATTTT. This gives the protein CSACFGLAGSTDTQYF.

This sequence joins TRBV29-1 and TRBJ2-5, with no clear D. CDR3 length equals 14 residues. V gave up 5 bases and J gave up 1 base, with 14 bases separating them. Germline V gene lookup returns CDR1 SQVTM and CDR2 ANQGSEA. The chain's CDR3 is CSVCTPPSQETQYF. CDR3 nucleotide sequence: TGCAGCGTTTGTACTCCGCCCAGCCAAGAGACCCAGTACTTC.

This clonotype was observed a few times. The CDR3 region is CSVGQPEDYGYTF. The CDR3 DNA reads as TGCAGCGTCGGACAGCCCGAGGACTATGGCTACACCTTC. The rearrangement uses TRBV29-1 and TRBJ1-2, with TRBD1 as a possible D gene (6 bases). The germline gives CDR1 SQVTM, CDR2 ANQGSEA. Trimming cost V 6 bases and J 3 bases, with 14 bases left between them. The CDR3 runs 13 residues.

This clonotype turned up a few times. The V call is TRBV6-1, the J call TRBJ1-2; D gene ambiguous. This CDR3 contains 15 residues. V gave up 3 bases and J gave up 0 bases, with 11 bases separating them. Germline CDR1 reads MNHNS; CDR2 reads SASEGT. The CDR3: CASSDTVIANYGYTF. DNA of the CDR3: TGTGCCAGCAGTGATACGGTTATAGCTAACTATGGCTACACCTTC.

The chain carries TRBV12-3 or TRBV12-4 and TRBJ1-5; D not resolved. Trimming left V 3 bases short and J 4 bases short, with 31 bases between. The CDR3 length is 21 residues. For the CDR3, the DNA is TGTGCCAGCAGTTTTTGGGTGCCTATTGGGCTCCCTGGGTCGGGGAATCAGCCCCAGCATTTT. Translation gives CASSFWVPIGLPGSGNQPQHF.

V gene TRBV3-1 combines with J gene TRBJ1-2; 7 bases match TRBD1. CDR3 length: 15 residues. Trimming removed 1 base from V and 2 bases from J; junction bases left unmatched: 4. Germline values: CDR1 LGHDT, CDR2 YNNKEL (reference sequence). The CDR3 DNA is TGTGCCAGCAGCCAAGTCCCGACAGGGAACTATGGCTACACCTTC. It translates to CASSQVPTGNYGYTF. Complete variable domain (other parts from reference TRBV3-1 and TRBJ1-2): DTAVSQTPKYLVTQMGNDKSIKCEQNLGHDTMYWYKQDSKKFLKIMFSYNNKELIINETVPNRFSPKSPDKAHLNLHINSLELGDSAVYFCASSQVPTGNYGYTFGSGTRLTVV.

V and J are TRBV7-9 and TRBJ2-1; 12 nucleotides line up with TRBD2. Per the germline V gene, CDR1 is SEHNR and CDR2 is FQNEAQ (reference sequence). The CDR3 spans 16 residues. V trimming: 5 bases; J trimming: 4 bases; junction bases outside the gene matches: 6. CDR3 nucleotides: TGTGCCAGCAGCCCGAGACTAGCGGGAGAATACAATGAGCAGTTCTTC. It yields the protein CASSPRLAGEYNEQFF.

This sequence joins TRBV6-5 and TRBJ2-7, with a possible D match to TRBD1 (5 bases). Germline CDR1 MNHEY, CDR2 SVGAGI. CDR3 length equals 14 residues. The ends were cut back, 7 bases at V and 0 bases at J, with 13 bases in the middle. The CDR3: CASTRTRSSYEQYF. CDR3 coding DNA: TGTGCCAGCACCAGGACAAGGAGCTCCTACGAGCAGTACTTC.

The V and J genes are TRBV5-1 and TRBJ1-2, with D uncertain. The CDR3 is made up of 13 amino acids. V was pared by 0 bases and J by 5 bases, with 8 bases between. The V gene's germline CDR1 is SGHRS and CDR2 YFSETQ. This chain's CDR3 is CASSLGPEYGYTF. CDR3 DNA: TGCGCCAGCAGCTTGGGGCCTGAATATGGCTACACCTTC. Drawing the rest from reference TRBV5-1 and TRBJ1-2, the complete variable domain is KAGVTQTPRYLIKTRGQQVTLSCSPISGHRSVSWYQQTPGQGLQFLFEYFSETQRNKGNFPGRFSGRQFSNSRSEMNVSTLELGDSALYLCASSLGPEYGYTFGSGTRLTVV.

This clonotype came up many times. The chain joins TRBV6-4 to TRBJ2-3; 7 bases line up with TRBD2. The CDR3 is made up of 13 amino acids. With 2 bases clipped from V and 4 bases from J, the junction kept 0 bases outside the gene matches. Germline V gene data show CDR1 as MRHNA and CDR2 as SNTAGT. The CDR3 nucleotides are TGTGCCAGCAGTGACGGGGGGGCAGATACGCAGTATTTT. This encodes CASSDGGADTQYF.

This clonotype has a handful of counts. The rearrangement links TRBV6-2 or TRBV6-3 to TRBJ2-7; possible D gene TRBD1, 5 bases. There are 13 residues in the CDR3. Per the germline V gene, CDR1 is MNHEY and CDR2 is SVGEGT. V was cut by 6 bases and J by 1 base, with 10 bases left in between. As DNA, the CDR3 is TGTGCCAGCAGAGAGGCAGGGTCCTACGAGCAGTACTTC. This codes for CASREAGSYEQYF.

This chain connects TRBV2 to TRBJ2-5, with D unclear. The better agreement between TRBJ2-7 and the DNA end casts doubt on the J call. This CDR3 is built from 14 residues. Germline V CDR1 and CDR2: SNHLY, FYNNEI. CDR3 in amino acids: CASKQVTGAYEQYF. The CDR3 DNA sequence: TGTGCCAGCAAGCAGGTCACCGGAGCCTACGAGCAGTACTTC.

This clonotype was found a few times. Germline and junction disagree at one end, which may indicate a read error. The genes are TRBV12-3 or TRBV12-4 and TRBJ2-5; D is undetermined. The CDR3 totals 15 residues. Written as DNA, the CDR3 is TGTGCCAGCAGTTTGCATGGGTCTCCCCAAGGGACCCAGTACTTC. Translated: CASSLHGSPQGTQYF.

This chain uses TRBV3-1 with TRBJ2-1; D might be TRBD2 (6 bases). Trimming took off 3 bases at V and 7 bases at J, with 10 bases between the two ends. Germline lookup yields CDR1 LGHDT and CDR2 YNNKEL (reference sequence). This CDR3 contains 13 residues. CDR3 bases: TGTGCCAGCAGCCAGCAAGGAGGGAATGAGCAGTTCTTC. Its translation is CASSQQGGNEQFF.

This chain uses TRBV7-2 with TRBJ2-3; 8 bases map to TRBD2. V lost 3 bases to trimming and J lost 1 base; unmatched junction nucleotides: 9. This CDR3 comprises 17 residues. CDR1 SGHTA and CDR2 FQGNSA come from the germline V gene. CDR3 DNA sequence: TGTGCCAGCAGCTTCCCCCCAGCGGGAGCCCGCACAGATACGCAGTATTTT. Protein sequence: CASSFPPAGARTDTQYF.